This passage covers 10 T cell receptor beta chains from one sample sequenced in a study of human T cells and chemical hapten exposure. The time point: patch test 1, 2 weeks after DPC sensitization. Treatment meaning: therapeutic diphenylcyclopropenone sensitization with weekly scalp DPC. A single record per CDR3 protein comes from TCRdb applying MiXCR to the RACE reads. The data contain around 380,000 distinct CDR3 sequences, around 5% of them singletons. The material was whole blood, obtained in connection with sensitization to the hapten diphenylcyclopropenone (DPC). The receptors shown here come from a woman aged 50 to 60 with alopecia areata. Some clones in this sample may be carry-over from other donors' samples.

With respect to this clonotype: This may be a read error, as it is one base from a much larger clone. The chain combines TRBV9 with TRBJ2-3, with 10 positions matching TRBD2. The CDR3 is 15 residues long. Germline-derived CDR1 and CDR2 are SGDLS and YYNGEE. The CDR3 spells CTSSVTSGGTDTQYF. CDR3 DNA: TGTACCAGCAGCGTCACTAGCGGGGGCACAGATACGCAGTATTTT.

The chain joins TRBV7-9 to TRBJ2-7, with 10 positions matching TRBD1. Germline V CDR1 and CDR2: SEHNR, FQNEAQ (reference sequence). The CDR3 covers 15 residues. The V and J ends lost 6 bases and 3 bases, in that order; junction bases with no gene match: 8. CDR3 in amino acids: CASSSDRGSFYEQYF. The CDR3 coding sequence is TGTGCCAGCAGTTCGGACAGGGGGAGTTTCTACGAGCAGTACTTC.

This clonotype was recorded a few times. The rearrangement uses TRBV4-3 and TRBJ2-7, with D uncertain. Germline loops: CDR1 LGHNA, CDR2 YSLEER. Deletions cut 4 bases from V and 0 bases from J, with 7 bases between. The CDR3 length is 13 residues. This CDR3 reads CASSLEHSYEQYF. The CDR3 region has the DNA TGCGCCAGCAGCCTAGAACACTCCTACGAGCAGTACTTC.

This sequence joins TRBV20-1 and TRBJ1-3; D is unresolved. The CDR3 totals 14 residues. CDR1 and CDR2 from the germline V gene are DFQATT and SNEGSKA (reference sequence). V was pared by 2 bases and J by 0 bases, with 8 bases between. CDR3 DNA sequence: TGCAGTGCTAGACCGGGTAGCTCTGGAAACACCATATATTTT. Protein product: CSARPGSSGNTIYF.

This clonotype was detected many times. CDR3 coding DNA: TGTGCCAGCAGGAGGACAGGGAATGAGCAGTTCTTC. Residues: CASRRTGNEQFF. This sequence joins TRBV6-2 or TRBV6-3 and TRBJ2-1; TRBD1 agrees at 8 bases. The CDR3 runs 12 residues. After removal of 6 bases from V and 7 bases from J, the junction contained 2 bases not matched to a gene. Germline V gives CDR1 MNHEY, CDR2 SVGEGT.

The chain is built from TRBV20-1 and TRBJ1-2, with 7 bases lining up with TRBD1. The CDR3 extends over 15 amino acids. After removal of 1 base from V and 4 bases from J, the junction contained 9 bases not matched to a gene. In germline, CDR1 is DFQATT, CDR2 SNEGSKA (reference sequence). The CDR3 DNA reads TGCAGTGCTAGAGTTTCGACAGGGAATGGCTATGGCTACACCTTC. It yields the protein CSARVSTGNGYGYTF.

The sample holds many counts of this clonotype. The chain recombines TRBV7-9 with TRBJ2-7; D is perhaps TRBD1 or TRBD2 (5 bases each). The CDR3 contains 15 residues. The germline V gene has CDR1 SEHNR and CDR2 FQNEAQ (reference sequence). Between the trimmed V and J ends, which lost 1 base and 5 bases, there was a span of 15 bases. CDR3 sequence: CASSLGDRSADEQYF. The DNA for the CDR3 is TGTGCCAGCAGCTTAGGGGACCGCTCAGCCGACGAGCAGTACTTC.

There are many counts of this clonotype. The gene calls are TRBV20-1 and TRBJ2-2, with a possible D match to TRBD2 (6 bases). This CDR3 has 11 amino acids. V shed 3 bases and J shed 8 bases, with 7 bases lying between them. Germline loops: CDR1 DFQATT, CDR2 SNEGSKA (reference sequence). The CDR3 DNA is TGCAGTGCTAGTCGGGGGGGGGAGCTGTTTTTT. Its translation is CSASRGGELFF.

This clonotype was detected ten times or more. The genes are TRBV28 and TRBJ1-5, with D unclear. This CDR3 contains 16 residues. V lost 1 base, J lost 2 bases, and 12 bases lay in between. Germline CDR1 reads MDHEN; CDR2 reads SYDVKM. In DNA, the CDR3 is TGTGCCAGCAGTTTATTAATAGGTGGGGGCAATCAGCCCCAGCATTTT. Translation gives CASSLLIGGGNQPQHF.

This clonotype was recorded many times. CDR3 DNA sequence: TGTGCCAGCAGTCCTGGACTAGCGGGGGTTTACGAGCAGTACTTC. It translates to CASSPGLAGVYEQYF. The chain couples TRBV27 to TRBJ2-7; 13 bases are a match to TRBD2. Trimming cost V 5 bases and J 4 bases; bases outside gene matches: 5. The CDR3 is made up of 15 amino acids. Per the germline V gene, CDR1 is MNHEY and CDR2 is SMNVEV (reference sequence).